Shown below are 32 T cell receptor beta chains from a single sample sequenced in a study of shared clonotypes between healthy human individuals (dated by TCRdb to about 2020). Libraries came from the immunoSEQ multiplex PCR assay. TCRdb stores this immuneACCESS table with in-frame sequences only. Part of the clones is absent; in the studies checked, under half of the shortfall reflects unresolved V genes, and no reason is known for the rest. The table for this sample lists under 1,100,000 clones; around 76% of them were counted only once. The ten largest clones add up to about 1.4% of the sample. Sequencing was carried out using memory CD4+ T cells sorted from blood. Explained via the paper, the cell subset or site label denotes: CD45RA-negative fraction. Receptors originate from a man younger than 35 in good health.

This clone was counted between two and nine times. This chain links TRBV30 with TRBJ1-4; a weak D match, TRBD1 (5 bases). Per the germline V gene, CDR1 is GTSNPN and CDR2 is SVGIG (reference sequence). V was trimmed by 5 bases and J by 6 bases, leaving 13 bases between them. The CDR3 totals 13 residues. CDR3 loop: CAWGTGTDEKLFF. The CDR3 DNA follows: TGTGCCTGGGGAACTGGGACCGATGAAAAACTGTTTTTT. Full variable domain (remainder filled in from reference TRBV30 and TRBJ1-4): SQTIHQWPATLVQPVGSPLSLECTVEGTSNPNLYWYRQAAGRGLQLLFYSVGIGQISSEVPQNLSASRPQDRQFILSSKKLLLSDSGFYLCAWGTGTDEKLFFGSGTQLSVL.

This clone was seen repeatedly, ten times or more. The chain combines TRBV7-2 with TRBJ2-7; 12 bases align to TRBD1. J was trimmed by 7 bases and V by 4 bases; bases with no gene match: 5. The CDR3 contains 14 residues. Germline-derived CDR1 and CDR2 are SGHTA and FQGNSA. CDR3: CASSWGQGAGEQYF. CDR3 nucleotides: TGTGCCAGCAGCTGGGGACAGGGGGCAGGGGAGCAGTACTTC.

Turning to this clone: A much larger clone differs by one base, so this may be a read error. This chain joins TRBV11-2 and TRBJ1-2; no definite D call. The CDR3 length is 13 residues. CDR1 is SGHAT, CDR2 FQNNGV, per germline. V lost 1 base to trimming and J lost 4 bases, with 7 bases between them. CDR3 protein: CASSLGQSYGYTF. The CDR3 region has the DNA TGTGCCAGCAGCTTAGGGCAGAGCTATGGCTACACCTTC.

This chain uses TRBV10-2 with TRBJ1-5; 7 bases are a match to TRBD1. The J segment lost 4 bases and the V segment lost 2 bases, leaving 5 bases of the junction unmatched. Germline CDR1 reads WSHSY; CDR2 reads SAAADI. The CDR3 extends over 15 amino acids. CDR3 sequence reads: CASSERKTGNQPQHF. The CDR3 DNA is TGCGCCAGCAGTGAGAGGAAGACAGGGAATCAGCCCCAGCATTTT.

This chain links TRBV7-9 with TRBJ1-1, with 11 bases lining up with TRBD1. CDR1 and CDR2 (germline): SEHNR, FQNEAQ (reference sequence). The CDR3 loop spans 14 amino acids. V trimming: 4 bases; J trimming: 8 bases; junction bases outside the gene matches: 6. CDR3 DNA: TGTGCCAGCAGCTCCGGACAGGGGGCGAGGGAAGCTTTCTTT. Translation: CASSSGQGAREAFF.

This clone was recorded only once. V and J are TRBV28 and TRBJ2-7; no reliable D call. Germline V CDR1 and CDR2: MDHEN, SYDVKM. Trimming shortened V by 5 bases and J by 7 bases, and 12 bases separated the two germline ends. The CDR3 contains 12 residues. CDR3 region: CASSGIRREQYF. As DNA, the CDR3 is TGTGCCAGCAGTGGGATCCGACGGGAGCAGTACTTC.

The V and J genes are TRBV7-2 and TRBJ2-1; 9 bases fit TRBD2. Losses at the gene ends were 8 bases for V and 7 bases for J; bases not matched to a gene: 6. The CDR3 has 13 amino acids. Looked up from germline, CDR1 is SGHTA and CDR2 is FQGNSA. The CDR3 reads CASGGRAENEQFF. CDR3 DNA: TGTGCCAGCGGCGGGAGGGCCGAAAATGAGCAGTTCTTC.

V and J are TRBV29-1 and TRBJ1-1; 7 bases fit TRBD1. Germline CDR1 SQVTM, CDR2 ANQGSEA. Trimming at V came to 6 bases and at J to 0 bases, leaving 13 bases not matched to a gene. This CDR3 has 16 amino acids. CDR3 in DNA: TGCAGCGTACGACAGGGCATGACTACGATGAACACTGAAGCTTTCTTT. Its translation: CSVRQGMTTMNTEAFF.

This rearrangement joins TRBV11-2 to TRBJ2-7; TRBD1 matches at 7 bases. V shed 1 base, J shed 4 bases, and the junction held 7 bases outside the gene matches. The CDR3 totals 15 residues. Germline lookup yields CDR1 SGHAT and CDR2 FQNNGV. CDR3 loop: CASSLGGTVLYEQYF. In DNA form, the CDR3 reads TGTGCCAGCAGCTTAGGGGGGACAGTGCTGTACGAGCAGTACTTC.

The chain has TRBV5-4 and TRBJ2-7, with 9 bases aligning to TRBD2. The germline V gene has CDR1 SGHNT and CDR2 YYREEE (reference sequence). V was pared by 1 base and J by 5 bases, with 1 base of the junction left unmatched. The CDR3 is 13 amino acids. CDR3 in amino acids: CASSLPSGNEQYF. The CDR3 DNA is TGTGCCAGCAGCTTGCCTAGCGGGAACGAGCAGTACTTC.

This clone has only one observation. The chain joins TRBV5-1 to TRBJ1-6; D unresolved. The V gene lost 4 bases and the J gene lost 9 bases, with 17 bases spanning the gap. The CDR3 runs to 15 residues. Germline CDR1 is SGHRS and CDR2 is YFSETQ. CDR3 bases: TGCGCCAGCAGCCCTAGGACCGCTTCAGTTTCACCCCTCCACTTT. It translates to CASSPRTASVSPLHF.

This clone is a singleton in its sample. CDR3 region: CASSLGSGTGANVLTF. The CDR3 coding sequence is TGTGCCAGCAGCTTAGGCTCGGGAACAGGGGCCAACGTCCTGACTTTC. This chain joins TRBV7-2 and TRBJ2-6; possibly TRBD2 for D (5 bases). V was trimmed by 1 base and J by 4 bases, leaving 11 bases between them. The germline V gene has CDR1 SGHTA and CDR2 FQGNSA. There are 16 residues in the CDR3.

The genes are TRBV30 and TRBJ1-2, with no clear D. The CDR3 consists of 18 residues. Trimming took 0 bases from V and 7 from J, leaving 27 bases between them. The germline V gene encodes CDR1 GTSNPN and CDR2 SVGIG (reference sequence). The CDR3 nucleotides read TGTGCCTGGAGTGTAGCCGGGAGTTCGTGGGTTCGTTCTATTGGCTACACCTTC. It encodes CAWSVAGSSWVRSIGYTF.

The chain is built from TRBV28 and TRBJ1-5; 8 bases line up with TRBD1. The CDR3 extends over 16 amino acids. V dropped 5 bases and J dropped 2; count of bases not matched to a gene: 8. Germline lookup yields CDR1 MDHEN and CDR2 SYDVKM. The CDR3 here is CASSINRGVGNQPQHF. In DNA, the CDR3 is TGTGCCAGCAGTATAAACAGGGGGGTCGGCAATCAGCCCCAGCATTTT. Combining the CDR3 with reference TRBV28 and TRBJ1-5 gives the whole variable domain DVKVTQSSRYLVKRTGEKVFLECVQDMDHENMFWYRQDPGLGLRLIYFSYDVKMKEKGDIPEGYSVSREKKERFSLILESASTNQTSMYLCASSINRGVGNQPQHFGDGTRLSIL.

V and J are TRBV28 and TRBJ2-5, with D perhaps TRBD1 or TRBD2 (6 bases each). The V gene's germline CDR1 is MDHEN and CDR2 SYDVKM. V dropped 2 bases and J dropped 3 bases, with 7 bases sitting between them. This CDR3 has 13 amino acids. CDR3: CASSLRGEETQYF. The CDR3, as DNA: TGTGCCAGCAGTTTAAGGGGGGAAGAGACCCAGTACTTC.

This clone was seen a handful of times. The chain employs TRBV25-1 and TRBJ1-1; D unclear. V lost 8 bases and J lost 0, with 10 bases in between. CDR1 and CDR2 (germline): MGHDK, SYGVNS. This CDR3 spans 13 amino acids. The CDR3 reads CASARTVNTEAFF. In DNA form, the CDR3 reads TGTGCCAGCGCCCGAACGGTGAACACTGAAGCTTTCTTT.

This chain connects TRBV7-9 to TRBJ2-3; 12 bases are a match to TRBD2. V lost 8 bases, J lost 2 bases, and 5 bases stayed unmatched. The CDR3 extends over 15 amino acids. The V gene's germline CDR1 is SEHNR and CDR2 FQNEAQ (reference sequence). This CDR3 reads CASASSGGATDTQYF. In DNA form, the CDR3 reads TGTGCCAGCGCTTCTAGCGGGGGGGCCACAGATACGCAGTATTTT.

Concerning this clone itself: Other DNA sequences within the sample encode an identical CDR3. J is TRBJ2-3 and V is TRBV7-2; 8 bases line up with TRBD2. Looked up from germline, CDR1 is SGHTA and CDR2 is FQGNSA. This CDR3 spans 17 amino acids. Unmatched junction bases numbered 10, after V lost 1 base and J lost 4 bases. In nucleotides, the CDR3 is TGTGCCAGCAGCTTAGAGGCCGGCGGGGGGAGGGCAGATACGCAGTATTTT. Translated, it gives CASSLEAGGGRADTQYF.

The chain is built from TRBV7-2 and TRBJ2-7; 8 bases fit TRBD2. The CDR3 loop spans 16 amino acids. Germline CDR1 SGHTA, CDR2 FQGNSA. With V trimmed by 1 base and J by 2 bases, 7 bases remained unmatched. Here the CDR3 DNA reads TGTGCCAGCAGCTTAGTTTCTAGCGGGTTTACCTACGAGCAGTACTTC. Translated: CASSLVSSGFTYEQYF.

This clone was seen only once. The chain carries TRBV28 and TRBJ2-7, with TRBD1 matching over 7 bases. This CDR3 comprises 17 residues. CDR1 is MDHEN, CDR2 SYDVKM, per germline. The V and J ends lost 5 bases and 3 bases, in that order; junction bases with no gene match: 16. CDR3 loop: CASSGVQGKEVFYEQYF. CDR3 sequence (DNA): TGTGCCAGCAGTGGGGTACAGGGGAAGGAGGTCTTCTACGAGCAGTACTTC. The complete variable domain, with remaining parts taken from reference TRBV28 and TRBJ2-7, reads DVKVTQSSRYLVKRTGEKVFLECVQDMDHENMFWYRQDPGLGLRLIYFSYDVKMKEKGDIPEGYSVSREKKERFSLILESASTNQTSMYLCASSGVQGKEVFYEQYFGPGTRLTVT.

The genes are TRBV5-6 and TRBJ2-5; D unclear. The end of the DNA is better explained by TRBJ2-7, so the J call may be wrong. The CDR3 is made up of 14 amino acids. CDR1 and CDR2 from the germline V gene are SGHDT and YYEEEE. CDR3 sequence reads: CASCWKFSSYEQYF. Written as DNA, the CDR3 is TGTGCCAGCTGCTGGAAATTTAGCTCCTACGAGCAGTACTTC.

The chain links TRBV27 to TRBJ1-1; a possible D gene is TRBD1 (6 bases). Trimming left V 5 bases short and J 1 base short, with 11 bases between. Germline CDR1 is MNHEY and CDR2 is SMNVEV (reference sequence). This CDR3 region has 14 residues. The CDR3 is CASSPRGRNTEAFF. CDR3 DNA sequence: TGTGCCAGCAGTCCCAGGGGTCGGAACACTGAAGCTTTCTTT.

This clone was found a few times. The chain uses TRBV30 and TRBJ1-2; D remains ambiguous. Trimming took 0 bases from V and 4 from J, leaving 9 bases between them. There are 13 residues in the CDR3. Germline V gives CDR1 GTSNPN, CDR2 SVGIG (reference sequence). The CDR3 coding sequence is TGTGCCTGGAGTGTCGAACCGATCTATGGCTACACCTTC. Encoded protein: CAWSVEPIYGYTF.

J is TRBJ2-7 and V is TRBV5-1, with 7 positions matching TRBD1. The CDR3 extends over 15 amino acids. V lost 4 bases, J lost 6 bases, and 13 bases stayed unmatched. Germline V gene sequence: CDR1 SGHRS, CDR2 YFSETQ. CDR3 loop: CASSEHTGELGEQYF. The CDR3 DNA reads as TGCGCCAGCAGCGAACACACAGGGGAATTGGGCGAGCAGTACTTC.

The rearrangement links TRBV28 to TRBJ2-1; no firm D call. Germline CDR1 reads MDHEN; CDR2 reads SYDVKM. V was clipped by 1 base and J by 5 bases, with 9 bases between them. This CDR3 is built from 14 residues. The CDR3 coding sequence is TGTGCCAGCAGTTTATCCAGGATCGACAATGAGCAGTTCTTC. Protein sequence: CASSLSRIDNEQFF.

On this clone itself: A read error may be the cause here, since a much bigger clone is one base away. This CDR3 is also generated by other DNA sequences in the sample. This sequence joins TRBV7-2 and TRBJ2-7; D is unresolved. V lost 2 bases to trimming and J lost 1 base, with 0 bases between them. The CDR3 sequence is 11 residues long. Germline values: CDR1 SGHTA, CDR2 FQGNSA. As DNA, the CDR3 is TGTGCCAGCAGCTTATCCTACGAGCAGTACTTC. Its translation is CASSLSYEQYF.

On this clone itself: At the DNA level, this CDR3 is encoded by other sequences in the same sample as well. The J gene is TRBJ2-7, the V gene TRBV6-6, with TRBD1 identical over 7 bases. V lost 2 bases and J lost 2; bases outside the gene matches: 3. CDR1 MNHNY and CDR2 SVGAGI come from the germline V gene (reference sequence). This CDR3 has 14 residues. The CDR3: CASSYDDRAYEQYF. As DNA, the CDR3 is TGTGCCAGCAGTTACGACGACAGGGCCTACGAGCAGTACTTC.

The genes are TRBV6-5 and TRBJ2-7; D is perhaps TRBD2 (6 bases). The germline V gene encodes CDR1 MNHEY and CDR2 SVGAGI. CDR3 size: 14 residues. The V end was cut by 5 bases, the J end by 2 bases, with 13 bases between. Here the CDR3 reads CASSPYGGAYEQYF. The CDR3 coding sequence is TGTGCCAGCAGTCCGTACGGCGGGGCCTACGAGCAGTACTTC.

V gene TRBV5-1 combines with J gene TRBJ2-1, with 13 bases lining up with TRBD2. The ends lost 7 bases at V and 2 bases at J; junction bases unmatched: 6. The CDR3 covers 16 residues. Germline V lookup: CDR1 SGHRS, CDR2 YFSETQ. CDR3 protein: CASDNGLAGAYNEQFF. DNA of the CDR3: TGCGCCAGCGACAATGGACTAGCGGGAGCCTACAATGAGCAGTTCTTC.

The rearrangement links TRBV9 to TRBJ2-3; either TRBD1 or TRBD2 may supply D (5 bases each). The germline V gene has CDR1 SGDLS and CDR2 YYNGEE. V was shortened by 4 bases and J by 4 bases, with 22 bases between the two germline ends. CDR3 size: 17 residues. CDR3 amino acids: CASSLNEGPPSPDTQYF. The CDR3 bases are TGTGCCAGCAGCCTTAACGAGGGGCCTCCGAGCCCAGATACGCAGTATTTT.

The table lists this clone with a few counts. The chain is built from TRBV10-3 and TRBJ1-2; D is uncertain. With 7 bases removed from V and 4 bases from J, the gap between germline ends came to 7 bases. This CDR3 contains 11 residues. Germline V gene data show CDR1 as ENHRY and CDR2 as SYGVKD. Here the CDR3 DNA reads TGTGCCATCACTGACGGCTATGGCTACACCTTC. This encodes CAITDGYGYTF.

This clone was picked up a small number of times. V and J are TRBV19 and TRBJ1-5; D unresolved. CDR1 is LNHDA, CDR2 SQIVND, per germline (reference sequence). V lost 7 bases, J lost 2 bases, and 15 bases lay in between. The CDR3 totals 15 residues. CDR3 amino acids: CASTGGPSGNQPQHF. In nucleotides, the CDR3 is TGTGCCAGTACTGGCGGCCCATCGGGCAATCAGCCCCAGCATTTT.